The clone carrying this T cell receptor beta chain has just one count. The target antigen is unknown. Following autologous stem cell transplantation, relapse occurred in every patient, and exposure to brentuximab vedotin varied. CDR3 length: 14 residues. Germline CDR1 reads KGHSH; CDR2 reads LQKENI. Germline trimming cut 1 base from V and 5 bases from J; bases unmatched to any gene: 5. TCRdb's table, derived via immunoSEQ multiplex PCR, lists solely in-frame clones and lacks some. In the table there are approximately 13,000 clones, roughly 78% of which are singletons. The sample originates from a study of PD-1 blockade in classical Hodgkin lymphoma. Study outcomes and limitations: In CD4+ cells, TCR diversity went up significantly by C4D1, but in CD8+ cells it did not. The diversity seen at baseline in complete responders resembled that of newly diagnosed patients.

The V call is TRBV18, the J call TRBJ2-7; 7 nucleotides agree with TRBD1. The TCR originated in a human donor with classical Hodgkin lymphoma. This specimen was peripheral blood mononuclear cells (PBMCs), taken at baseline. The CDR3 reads CASSPLDRADEQYF. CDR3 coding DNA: TGTGCCAGCTCACCACTAGACAGGGCCGACGAGCAGTACTTC.